This paragraph reports one T cell receptor (beta chain). The antigen remains unidentified. Healthy Caucasians from Russia aged about 6 to 95 served as donors. For every donor, a draw yielded roughly 9.3 milliliters of peripheral blood. This sample was taken from a study of blood T cells in healthy people across ages. Study results and caveats: With age, beta diversity per million T cells declined roughly linearly, significantly by approximately 41.

With V trimmed by 4 bases and J by 7 bases, 14 bases remained unmatched. The length of the CDR3 is 16 residues. Germline assignment: CDR1 SGHDN and CDR2 FVKESK. Primers used in a second PCR of about 6 to 11 cycles were a sample-barcoded 5' primer and a J-beta primer mix. With 12 random nucleotides, a template-switch adaptor tagged each individual cDNA molecule. TCRdb re-analysed the 5' RACE reads in MiXCR, keeping a single row per CDR3 protein. The table records around 1,000,000 distinct CDR3 sequences, about two fifths of them present only once. The sequenced material came from blood. This clonotype was obtained from a man aged 18 to 35 in good health. V usage is TRBV14 and J usage is TRBJ2-7; 9 bases line up with TRBD1. The CDR3 coding sequence is TGTGCCAGCAGCCCAGAACAGGGGGCTGGGCGTAATGAGCAGTACTTC. Its translation is CASSPEQGAGRNEQYF. The variable domain in full, completed from reference TRBV14 and TRBJ2-7, reads EAGVTQFPSHSVIEKGQTVTLRCDPISGHDNLYWYRRVMGKEIKFLLHFVKESKQDESGMPNNRFLAERTGGTYSTLKVQPAELEDSGVYFCASSPEQGAGRNEQYFGPGTRLTVT.